This TCR beta chain was sequenced in a study of tumor-infiltrating lymphocytes in primary liver carcinoma. For the study at large: Roughly 3.65 to 7.5 million productive TCRbeta reads came from each sample, comparable across tissue types.

General observations from the study: Top-250-clone fractions were significantly higher in tumors than in blood (p = 0.039). Tumor region pairs outstripped tumor-adjacent and tumor-blood pairs in overlap.

The input was 450 to 550 ng total RNA; TCR beta cDNA was made from it with a constant-region primer. Investigators got TCR beta libraries out of three nested multiplex PCR rounds, done with slightly modified ARM-PCR. Running about 11 cycles apiece, the first two PCR rounds relied on TRBV1-TRBV30 forward primers together with a C-beta reverse primer. TCRdb re-analysed the multiplex PCR reads in MiXCR, keeping a single row per CDR3 protein. Counted here are about 120,000 distinct CDR3 sequences, around 70% occurring once; the ten biggest clones make up over 8%. Unsorted bulk tissue of roughly 20-31 mg yielded co-extracted RNA and DNA. V lost 5 bases to trimming and J lost 7 bases, with 18 bases between them. The CDR3 spans 14 residues. The germline V gene encodes CDR1 DFQATT and CDR2 SNEGSKA (reference sequence). About this clonotype: Its matching antigen is unknown.

The rearrangement joins TRBV20-1 to TRBJ2-1; D is possibly TRBD1 or TRBD2 (5 bases each). Sequencing was performed on tumor-adjacent normal liver tissue. This sequence was found in a woman in her fifties or sixties with primary liver carcinoma and hepatitis B virus infection. The CDR3 region has the DNA TGCAGTGCTGGGGACCCACTAGGGCGGAATGAGCAGTTCTTC. Encoded protein: CSAGDPLGRNEQFF.